The source of this T cell receptor (beta chain) is a study of identical twins. With template switching, a universal primer site was added, and the cDNA carried unique molecular identifiers. One entry per CDR3 protein results from TCRdb running MiXCR on the 5' RACE reads. The data contain 200,000 to 250,000 distinct CDR3 sequences, 6.5% to 9% of them singletons. Study observations and caveats: In cord blood, abundant beta clonotypes had fewer insertions; memory showed no trend. Beta out-of-frame sequences showed weaker excess sharing between twins. For zero-insertion analyses, partial confounding could come from invariant MAIT and iNKT cells.

The CDR3 is made up of 15 amino acids. CDR1 is SGDLS and CDR2 is YYNGEE in the germline V gene. In the case of this clonotype: Its antigen is undetermined. This may arise from a read error, as a much more abundant clone is one base away.

These same records also appear under a second study, on yellow fever vaccine responses in identical twins.

This chain joins TRBV9 and TRBJ2-1, with TRBD2 identical over 9 bases. The sample was CD8+ T cells sorted from blood. This sequence was found in a young woman in good health. In DNA, the CDR3 is TGTGCCAGCAGACCCGGAGCGGGAGGCTACAATGAGAAGTTCTTC. Protein sequence: CASRPGAGGYNEKFF.